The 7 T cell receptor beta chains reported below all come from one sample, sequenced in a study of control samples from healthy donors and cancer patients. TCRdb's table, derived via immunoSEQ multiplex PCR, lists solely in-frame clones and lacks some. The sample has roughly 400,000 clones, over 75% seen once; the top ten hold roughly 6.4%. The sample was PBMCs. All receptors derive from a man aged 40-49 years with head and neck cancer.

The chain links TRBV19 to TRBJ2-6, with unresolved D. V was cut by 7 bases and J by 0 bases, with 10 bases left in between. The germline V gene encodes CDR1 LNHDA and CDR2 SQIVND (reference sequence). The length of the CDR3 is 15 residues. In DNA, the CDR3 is TGTGCCAGTACCGCACAGATCTCTGGGGCCAACGTCCTGACTTTC. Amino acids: CASTAQISGANVLTF. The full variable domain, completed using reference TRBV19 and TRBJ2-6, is DGGITQSPKYLFRKEGQNVTLSCEQNLNHDAMYWYRQDPGQGLRLIYYSQIVNDFQKGDIAEGYSVSREKKESFPLTVTSAQKNPTAFYLCASTAQISGANVLTFGAGSRLTVL.

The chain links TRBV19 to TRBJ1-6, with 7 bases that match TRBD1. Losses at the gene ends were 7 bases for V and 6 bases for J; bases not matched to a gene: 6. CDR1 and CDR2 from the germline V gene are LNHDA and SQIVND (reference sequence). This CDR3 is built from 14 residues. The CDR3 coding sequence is TGTGCCAGTACCTTGGGACAGCTTAATTCACCCCTCCACTTT. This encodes CASTLGQLNSPLHF.

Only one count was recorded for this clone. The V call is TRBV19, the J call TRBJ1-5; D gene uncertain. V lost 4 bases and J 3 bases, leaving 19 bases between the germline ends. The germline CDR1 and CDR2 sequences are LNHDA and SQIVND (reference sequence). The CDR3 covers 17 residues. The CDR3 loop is CASSTELGKGDNQPQHF. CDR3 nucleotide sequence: TGTGCCAGTAGTACGGAGTTGGGAAAAGGAGACAATCAGCCCCAGCATTTT.

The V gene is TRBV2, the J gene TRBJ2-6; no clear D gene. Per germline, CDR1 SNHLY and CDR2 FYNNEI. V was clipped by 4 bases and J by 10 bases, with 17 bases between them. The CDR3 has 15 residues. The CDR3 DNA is TGTGCCAGCAGTGGCGACCTTGGAATAGATAACGTCCTGACTTTC. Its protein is CASSGDLGIDNVLTF.

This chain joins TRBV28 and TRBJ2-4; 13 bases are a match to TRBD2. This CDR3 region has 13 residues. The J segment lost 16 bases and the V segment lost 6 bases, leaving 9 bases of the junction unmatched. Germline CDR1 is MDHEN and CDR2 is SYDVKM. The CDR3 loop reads CASSPRLAGGSYF. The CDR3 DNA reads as TGTGCCAGCAGCCCAAGACTAGCGGGGGGATCATACTTC.

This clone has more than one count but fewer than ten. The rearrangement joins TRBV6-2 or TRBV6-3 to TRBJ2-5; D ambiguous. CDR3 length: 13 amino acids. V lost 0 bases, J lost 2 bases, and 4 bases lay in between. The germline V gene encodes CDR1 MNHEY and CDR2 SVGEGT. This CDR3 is CASSYSAQETQYF. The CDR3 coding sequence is TGTGCCAGCAGTTACTCAGCGCAAGAGACCCAGTACTTC.

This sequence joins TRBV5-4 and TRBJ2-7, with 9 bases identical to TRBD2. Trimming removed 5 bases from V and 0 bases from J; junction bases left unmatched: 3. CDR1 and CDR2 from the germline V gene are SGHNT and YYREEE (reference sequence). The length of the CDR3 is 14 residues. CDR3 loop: CASSERGASYEQYF. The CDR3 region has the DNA TGTGCCAGCAGTGAGCGGGGGGCCTCCTACGAGCAGTACTTC.